This T cell receptor (beta chain) was identified during a study of vaccination effects on CD4 cells after COVID-19. Background on the study: All participants had two doses of either the BNT162b2 or mRNA-1273 vaccine.

The study, taken as a whole, reports: Early post-infection timepoints were missing from the study, which also had few convalescent patients. In the late period after vaccination, infection- and vaccine-induced clones contracted markedly.

The data were produced by immunoSEQ multiplex PCR, yet TCRdb's version contains in-frame clones alone and is incomplete. The sample shows roughly 56,000 clones, around three quarters of them seen only once. Subsequent to a culture period of roughly 11 days, CD4+ T cells were isolated. IL-2 medium was substituted for half the medium on days 3 and 7. The V end lost 8 bases, the J end lost 0 bases, and 11 bases lay between the germline ends. This CDR3 has 15 amino acids. Germline CDR1 LGHNT, CDR2 FRNRAP. A remark on this clone: Its antigen is undetermined.

The genes are TRBV12-5 and TRBJ2-6, with no clear D. The source of this sequence is a human donor who received a COVID-19 vaccine. The specimen was CD4+ T cells from PBMCs cultured without peptide, collected before COVID-19 vaccination. CDR3 in amino acids: CASSPKDSGANVLTF. As DNA, the CDR3 is TGTGCTAGTTCCCCGAAGGACTCTGGGGCCAACGTCCTGACTTTC.